This entry lists 21 T cell receptor beta chains sequenced from one sample in a study of OX40 agonist ivuxolimab in advanced cancers. The library was produced with the immunoSEQ multiplex PCR assay. TCRdb retrieved this table from immuneACCESS and kept in-frame rearrangements only. Not all clones are present; in checked studies, unresolved V genes account for under half, and no reason is known for the remainder. In this sample the table shows tens of thousands of clones, 89% of which occur a single time. Of the sample, approximately 0.3% is held by the ten largest clones. This sample comprised CD4+ or CD8+ T cells sorted from blood, obtained in a trial of the OX40 agonist ivuxolimab. All receptors derive from an adult with an advanced solid tumor such as melanoma, head and neck, liver or kidney cancer.

This rearrangement joins TRBV7-2 to TRBJ2-1, with a tentative D call TRBD1 (6 bases). Germline V lookup: CDR1 SGHTA, CDR2 FQGNSA. The CDR3 has 15 amino acids. V was cut by 7 bases and J by 5 bases, with 18 bases left in between. DNA for the CDR3: TGTGCCAGCATTATACAGGGTGGAACCCACAATGAGCAGTTCTTC. Encoded protein: CASIIQGGTHNEQFF.

V usage is TRBV4-3 and J usage is TRBJ2-7, with 7 nucleotides matching TRBD1. This CDR3 comprises 17 residues. Germline trimming cut 0 bases from V and 4 bases from J; bases unmatched to any gene: 12. In germline, CDR1 is LGHNA, CDR2 YSLEER. The CDR3 DNA reads TGCGCCAGCAGCCAAGATATGAGACAGGGTTCGGGTTACGAGCAGTACTTC. It yields the protein CASSQDMRQGSGYEQYF.

This chain joins TRBV19 and TRBJ1-1, with TRBD1 matching over 7 bases. CDR3 size: 15 residues. J was trimmed by 5 bases and V by 4 bases; bases with no gene match: 10. Germline CDR1 LNHDA, CDR2 SQIVND (reference sequence). This CDR3 is CASSKSTGARTEAFF. The CDR3 nucleotides are TGTGCCAGTAGTAAAAGCACAGGGGCAAGGACTGAAGCTTTCTTT.

Only one count was recorded for this clone. The chain couples TRBV4-3 to TRBJ2-3; 11 bases agree with TRBD2. This CDR3 is 16 amino acids long. Germline loops: CDR1 LGHNA, CDR2 YSLEER. J lost 3 bases, V lost 3 bases, and 5 bases had no gene match. CDR3 DNA: TGCGCCAGCAGCCACTCACTAGCGGGGGAGACAGATACGCAGTATTTT. Amino acid sequence: CASSHSLAGETDTQYF.

CDR3 loop: CASSSLGIGLGATEAFF. The CDR3, as DNA: TGTGCCAGCAGTTCCCTCGGTATAGGGCTGGGGGCCACTGAAGCTTTCTTT. The chain employs TRBV27 and TRBJ1-1; D perhaps matches TRBD1 (6 bases). The germline gives CDR1 MNHEY, CDR2 SMNVEV (reference sequence). This CDR3 comprises 17 residues. V lost 4 bases and J lost 4, with 22 bases in between.

The chain employs TRBV5-4 and TRBJ2-1; no clear D gene. The CDR3 runs 13 residues. The germline V gene has CDR1 SGHNT and CDR2 YYREEE (reference sequence). V was pared by 0 bases and J by 6 bases, with 7 bases between. The CDR3 DNA reads TGTGCCAGCAGCTTGGGGCACGGCAATGAGCAGTTCTTC. This encodes CASSLGHGNEQFF.

The genes are TRBV7-2 and TRBJ1-1; TRBD1 agrees at 7 bases. Unmatched junction bases numbered 0, after V lost 4 bases and J lost 4 bases. Germline assignment: CDR1 SGHTA and CDR2 FQGNSA. The CDR3 spans 12 residues. For the CDR3, the DNA is TGTGCCAGCAGCTCAGGGGGCACTGAAGCTTTCTTT. Its translation: CASSSGGTEAFF.

The chain couples TRBV4-3 to TRBJ2-2, with D perhaps matching TRBD1 (6 bases). The ends were cut back, 0 bases at V and 1 base at J, with 9 bases in the middle. CDR1 is LGHNA, CDR2 YSLEER, per germline. The CDR3 has 16 amino acids. The CDR3 DNA is TGCGCCAGCAGCCAAGATGTGACAGGGAACACCGGGGAGCTGTTTTTT. Its protein product is CASSQDVTGNTGELFF.

CDR3 sequence: CASSLDLGVSNYGYTF. Written as DNA, the CDR3 is TGTGCCAGCAGCTTAGATCTGGGCGTTTCTAACTATGGCTACACCTTC. The V call is TRBV7-9, the J call TRBJ1-2; D remains ambiguous. V lost 1 base, J lost 0 bases, and 12 bases lay in between. The CDR3 has 16 residues. Germline-derived CDR1 and CDR2 are SEHNR and FQNEAQ (reference sequence). The entire variable domain, with the rest obtained from reference TRBV7-9 and TRBJ1-2, is as follows: DTGVSQNPRHKITKRGQNVTFRCDPISEHNRLYWYRQTLGQGPEFLTYFQNEAQLEKSRLLSDRFSAERPKGSFSTLEIQRTEQGDSAMYLCASSLDLGVSNYGYTFGSGTRLTVV.

Only one count was recorded for this clone. The chain uses TRBV10-3 and TRBJ2-1; 10 positions match TRBD2. The CDR3 length is 16 residues. The ends lost 2 bases at V and 8 bases at J; junction bases unmatched: 9. CDR1 is ENHRY, CDR2 SYGVKD, per germline. CDR3 in amino acids: CAISEASSGSKDEQFF. DNA for the CDR3: TGTGCCATCAGTGAGGCTTCTAGCGGGAGTAAGGATGAGCAGTTCTTC.

The V gene is TRBV28, the J gene TRBJ1-2; D possibly corresponds to TRBD1 (5 bases). CDR1 and CDR2 (germline): MDHEN, SYDVKM. The ends were cut back, 2 bases at V and 0 bases at J, with 13 bases in the middle. The CDR3 runs to 16 residues. CDR3 sequence: CASSLVTEHTNYGYTF. In DNA, the CDR3 is TGTGCCAGCAGTTTAGTGACAGAGCATACTAACTATGGCTACACCTTC.

V usage is TRBV28 and J usage is TRBJ1-4; 7 bases align to TRBD1. Germline CDR1 is MDHEN and CDR2 is SYDVKM. This CDR3 spans 15 amino acids. V lost 5 bases and J lost 0; bases outside the gene matches: 3. In DNA, the CDR3 is TGTGCCAGCAGTACCGGGACAGCAACTAATGAAAAACTGTTTTTT. Translation gives CASSTGTATNEKLFF.

This chain uses TRBV6-6 with TRBJ1-1; D possibly corresponds to TRBD1 (6 bases). CDR3 size: 13 residues. Trimming pared 9 bases from V and 1 base from J, leaving 12 bases between. Looked up from germline, CDR1 is MNHNY and CDR2 is SVGAGI (reference sequence). The CDR3 sequence: CASYGTSNTEAFF. The CDR3 DNA follows: TGTGCCAGTTACGGGACATCGAACACTGAAGCTTTCTTT.

This chain links TRBV28 with TRBJ2-7, with D uncertain. CDR3 size: 11 residues. V lost 8 bases and J lost 0, with 5 bases in between. The V gene's germline CDR1 is MDHEN and CDR2 SYDVKM. The CDR3 nucleotides are TGTGCCAGCTCGAGCTCCTACGAGCAGTACTTC. Translating gives CASSSSYEQYF. The complete variable domain, with remaining parts taken from reference TRBV28 and TRBJ2-7, reads DVKVTQSSRYLVKRTGEKVFLECVQDMDHENMFWYRQDPGLGLRLIYFSYDVKMKEKGDIPEGYSVSREKKERFSLILESASTNQTSMYLCASSSSYEQYFGPGTRLTVT.

This CDR3 reads CAISKSPPGDDNEQFF. The DNA of the CDR3 is TGTGCCATCAGTAAGAGTCCCCCGGGAGACGACAATGAGCAGTTCTTC. This sequence joins TRBV10-3 and TRBJ2-1, with D maybe TRBD2 (6 bases). Germline V gene data show CDR1 as ENHRY and CDR2 as SYGVKD. Trimming shortened V by 5 bases and J by 5 bases, and 19 bases separated the two germline ends. The CDR3 consists of 16 residues.

This clone is a singleton in its sample. This chain links TRBV7-2 with TRBJ1-1; 7 bases match TRBD1. The CDR3 spans 15 residues. With V trimmed by 8 bases and J by 5 bases, 14 bases remained unmatched. CDR1 and CDR2 (germline): SGHTA, FQGNSA. The CDR3 nucleotides are TGTGCCAGCTTAGCGGGAGGGGGCGCCGGAACTGAAGCTTTCTTT. As protein: CASLAGGGAGTEAFF.

The chain carries TRBV6-1 and TRBJ1-2; D not certain. V lost 2 bases to trimming and J lost 3 bases, with 7 bases between them. From germline, CDR1 is MNHNS and CDR2 SASEGT. The CDR3 length is 13 residues. CDR3 nucleotide sequence: TGTGCCAGCAGTGAACTGGGAGACTATGGCTACACCTTC. Translating it yields CASSELGDYGYTF.

The V call is TRBV7-9, the J call TRBJ1-2; D not resolved. The CDR3 spans 13 residues. Trimming left V 6 bases short and J 6 bases short, with 14 bases between. Germline V gene sequence: CDR1 SEHNR, CDR2 FQNEAQ (reference sequence). The chain's CDR3 is CASRKMTPDGYTF. The DNA of the CDR3 is TGTGCCAGCAGAAAGATGACCCCCGATGGCTACACCTTC.

The chain couples TRBV28 to TRBJ2-7, with D possibly being TRBD2 (6 bases). The length of the CDR3 is 12 residues. The germline gives CDR1 MDHEN, CDR2 SYDVKM. V lost 3 bases and J lost 7, with 10 bases in between. The CDR3 spells CASSLNREEQYF. CDR3 coding DNA: TGTGCCAGCAGTTTGAACCGGGAGGAGCAGTACTTC.

The chain combines TRBV6-6 with TRBJ2-7; D may be TRBD2 (6 bases). The germline gives CDR1 MNHNY, CDR2 SVGAGI (reference sequence). The CDR3 has 14 amino acids. The V end was cut by 8 bases, the J end by 1 base, with 15 bases between. In DNA, the CDR3 is TGTGCCAGCCATCGCGGAGGGATTTCCTACGAGCAGTACTTC. The encoded protein is CASHRGGISYEQYF.

The chain combines TRBV19 with TRBJ1-3; 7 nucleotides line up with TRBD1. J gave up 1 base and V 6 bases, and 6 bases lay outside the gene matches. Germline CDR1 reads LNHDA; CDR2 reads SQIVND (reference sequence). CDR3 length: 15 residues. CDR3 region: CASRTDRASGNTIYF. The DNA for the CDR3 is TGTGCCAGTAGGACTGACAGGGCTTCTGGAAACACCATATATTTT.